This T cell receptor (beta chain) was profiled in a study of T cell responses to AZD1222 COVID-19 vaccine. General observations from the study: The study reported that nearly half of spike-specific TCRs target unmutated variant regions. After the peak T cell response, and only then, were repertoires sampled. AZD1222 recipients seropositive at baseline numbered only five to seven. Donors were largely white British and mainly female; clonal diversity was possibly underestimated.

Assay used: immunoSEQ multiplex PCR; TCRdb lists only in-frame clones, some missing. The sample carries some 90,000 clones, under 95% recorded once. Of note for this clone: Its antigen is undetermined.

This TCR was recovered from an adult in good health. Sequences were derived from peripheral blood, sampled on day 0 of MenACWY control vaccination.

As DNA, the CDR3 is TGTGCCAGCAGTCTCGATGGGGGGGATCAGCCCCAGCATTTT. It translates to CASSLDGGDQPQHF. The rearrangement uses TRBV6-5 and TRBJ1-5; maybe TRBD1 (5 bases). The CDR3 contains 14 residues. Trimming cost V 5 bases and J 5 bases, with 13 bases left between them. Germline CDR1 MNHEY, CDR2 SVGAGI.